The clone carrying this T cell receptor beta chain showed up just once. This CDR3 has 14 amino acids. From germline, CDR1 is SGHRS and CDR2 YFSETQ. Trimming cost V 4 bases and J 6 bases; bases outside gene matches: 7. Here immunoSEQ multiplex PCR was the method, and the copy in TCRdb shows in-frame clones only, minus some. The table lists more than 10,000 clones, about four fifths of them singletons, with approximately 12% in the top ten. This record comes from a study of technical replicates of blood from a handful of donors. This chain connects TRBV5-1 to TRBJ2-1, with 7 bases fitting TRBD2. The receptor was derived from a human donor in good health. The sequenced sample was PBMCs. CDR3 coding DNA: TGCGCCAGCAGCCCCGGGACTATCGGCAATGAGCAGTTCTTC. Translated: CASSPGTIGNEQFF.